The rows below give T cell receptor beta chains drawn from one sample of a study of shared clonotypes between healthy human individuals. The table came from immunoSEQ multiplex PCR; TCRdb's copy has only in-frame clones and leaves some out. Seen here are some 1,100,000 clones, approximately 78% observed once, and the top ten hold about 0.52%. Input material: memory CD4+ T cells from PBMCs. These receptor sequences come from a man aged 18 to 29 in good health. Some clones in this sample may be carry-over from other donors' samples. Each CDR3 is given with its conserved first and last residue. D genes are given only for firm matches. Rows may omit the clone size; those that give it use once, few, many or a size class.

D	J	V	size	CDR3	DNA
TRBD1	TRBJ1-2	TRBV4-3	once	CASSHADRPNYGYTF	TGCGCCAGCAGCCACGCGGACAGGCCTAACTATGGCTACACCTTC
TRBD1	TRBJ2-7	TRBV5-1	once	CASSYFSMGQGSYEQYF	TGCGCCAGCAGCTACTTCTCGATGGGACAGGGATCCTACGAGCAGTACTTC
NA	TRBJ1-1	TRBV7-2	NA	CASSLLGGLNTEAFF	TGTGCCAGCAGCTTATTGGGGGGATTGAACACTGAAGCTTTCTTT
NA	TRBJ2-7	TRBV28	NA	CASSSGAILYEQYF	TGTGCCAGCAGTTCAGGGGCCATACTCTACGAGCAGTACTTC
NA	TRBJ1-4	TRBV6-6	once	CASTGATNEKLFF	TGTGCCAGCACGGGAGCAACTAATGAAAAACTGTTTTTT
NA	TRBJ2-1	TRBV6-6	NA	CASRTRKYNEQFF	TGTGCCAGCAGGACGCGGAAATACAATGAGCAGTTCTTC
TRBD2	TRBJ2-5	TRBV25-1	few	CASRPVSGREETQYF	TGTGCCAGCAGGCCGGTGAGCGGGAGGGAAGAGACCCAGTACTTC
NA	TRBJ2-7	TRBV19	NA	CASSHASTLYEQYF	TGTGCCAGTAGTCACGCTAGCACACTCTACGAGCAGTACTTC
TRBD1	TRBJ2-7	TRBV2	NA	CASSPGQGSYEQYF	TGTGCCAGCAGTCCGGGACAGGGGTCCTACGAGCAGTACTTC
TRBD2	TRBJ2-2	TRBV11-2	NA	CASSFLGGSTAGELFF	TGTGCCAGCAGCTTCCTCGGCGGGAGTACGGCCGGGGAGCTGTTTTTT
NA	TRBJ2-2	TRBV2	NA	CASSTGVDTGELFF	TGTGCCAGCAGCACGGGAGTTGACACCGGGGAGCTGTTTTTT
NA	TRBJ2-3	TRBV7-3	once	CASSLTGGLAADTQYF	TGTGCCAGCAGCTTAACGGGGGGACTCGCTGCAGATACGCAGTATTTT
NA	TRBJ2-5	TRBV9	NA	CASSAYQGAQETQYF	TGTGCCAGCAGCGCTTACCAAGGGGCGCAAGAGACCCAGTACTTC
NA	TRBJ1-1	TRBV10-3	NA	CAISELGENTEAFF	TGTGCCATCAGTGAGTTGGGCGAGAACACTGAAGCTTTCTTT
TRBD1	TRBJ2-7	TRBV11-2	NA	CASSPGRFQGALGEQYF	TGTGCCAGCAGCCCTGGCCGGTTCCAGGGGGCCCTCGGGGAGCAGTACTTC
TRBD2	TRBJ2-7	TRBV7-8	NA	CATSRGGFEQYF	TGTGCCACCAGCCGGGGGGGGTTCGAGCAGTACTTC
NA	TRBJ2-1	TRBV2	once	CASSEAGTHNEQFF	TGTGCCAGCAGTGAAGCTGGGACCCACAATGAGCAGTTCTTC
TRBD1	TRBJ2-6	TRBV11-2	NA	CASSSGQGAGGANVLTF	TGTGCCAGCAGCTCTGGACAGGGGGCAGGTGGGGCCAACGTCCTGACTTTC
TRBD2	TRBJ2-1	TRBV6-6	NA	CASSYVAAGGEQFF	TGTGCCAGCAGTTACGTAGCGGCGGGGGGTGAGCAGTTCTTC
NA	TRBJ2-1	TRBV27	NA	CASRIAGRNEQFF	TGTGCCAGCAGGATAGCAGGGAGGAATGAGCAGTTCTTC
NA	TRBJ1-4	TRBV6-1	once	CASSDRDSNEKLFF	TGTGCCAGCAGTGACCGGGACTCCAATGAAAAACTGTTTTTT
NA	TRBJ2-5	TRBV5-1	few	CASSLLGAEETQYF	TGCGCCAGCAGCTTGTTGGGGGCGGAAGAGACCCAGTACTTC
NA	TRBJ2-4	TRBV4-3	NA	CASSQAWRPVGNIQYF	TGCGCCAGCAGCCAAGCTTGGCGACCTGTTGGAAACATTCAGTACTTC